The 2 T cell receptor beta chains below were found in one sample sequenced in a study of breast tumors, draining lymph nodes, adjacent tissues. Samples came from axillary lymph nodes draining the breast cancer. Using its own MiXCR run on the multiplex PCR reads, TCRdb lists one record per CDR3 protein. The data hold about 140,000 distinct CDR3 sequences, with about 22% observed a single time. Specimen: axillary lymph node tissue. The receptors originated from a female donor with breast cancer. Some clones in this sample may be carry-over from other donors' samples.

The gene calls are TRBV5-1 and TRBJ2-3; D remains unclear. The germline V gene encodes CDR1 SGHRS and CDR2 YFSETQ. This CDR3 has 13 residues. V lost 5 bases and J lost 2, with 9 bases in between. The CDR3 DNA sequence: TGCGCCAGCAGTAGGCCAGACACAGATACGCAGTATTTT. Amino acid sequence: CASSRPDTDTQYF.

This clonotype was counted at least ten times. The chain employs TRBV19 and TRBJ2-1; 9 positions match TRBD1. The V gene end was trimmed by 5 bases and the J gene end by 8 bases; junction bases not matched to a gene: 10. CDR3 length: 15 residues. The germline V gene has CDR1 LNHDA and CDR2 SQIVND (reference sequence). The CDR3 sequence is CASSGPGQGLYEQFF. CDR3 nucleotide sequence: TGTGCCAGTAGTGGGCCGGGACAGGGTCTCTATGAGCAGTTCTTC.